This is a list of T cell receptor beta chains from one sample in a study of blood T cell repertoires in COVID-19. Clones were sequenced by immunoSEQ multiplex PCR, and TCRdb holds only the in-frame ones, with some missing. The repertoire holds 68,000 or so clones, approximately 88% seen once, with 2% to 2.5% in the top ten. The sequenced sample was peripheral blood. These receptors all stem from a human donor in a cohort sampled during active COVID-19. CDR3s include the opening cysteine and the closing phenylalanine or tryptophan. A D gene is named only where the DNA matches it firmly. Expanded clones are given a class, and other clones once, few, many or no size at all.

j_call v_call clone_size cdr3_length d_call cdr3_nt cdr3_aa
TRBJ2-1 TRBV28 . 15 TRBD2 TGTGCCAGCAGTTTAGACCAAAACGGGAGGTATGAGCAGTTCTTC CASSLDQNGRYEQFF
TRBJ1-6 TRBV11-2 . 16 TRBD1 TGTGCCAGCAGCTTACGGGACAGGGGACATAATTCACCCCTCCACTTT CASSLRDRGHNSPLHF
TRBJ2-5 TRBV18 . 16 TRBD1 TGTGCCAGCTCACCACCGGGACAGCTATTCCAAGAGACCCAGTACTTC CASSPPGQLFQETQYF
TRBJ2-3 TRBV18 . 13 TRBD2 TGTGCCAGCTCCGGACTAGCCTCAGATACGCAGTATTTT CASSGLASDTQYF
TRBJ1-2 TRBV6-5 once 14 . TGTGCCAGCAGGACTCCCGGCCCTAACTATGGCTACACCTTC CASRTPGPNYGYTF
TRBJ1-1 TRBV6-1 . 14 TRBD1 TGTGCCAGCAGTGAGGCAAGGGACAGCGCTGAAGCTTTCTTT CASSEARDSAEAFF
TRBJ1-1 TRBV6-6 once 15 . TGTGCCAGCAGCCGAGATGCCTCGAGGAACACTGAAGCTTTCTTT CASSRDASRNTEAFF
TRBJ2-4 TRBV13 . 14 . TGTGCCAGCAGCCGGCCACAGGGGAGGAACATTCAGTACTTC CASSRPQGRNIQYF
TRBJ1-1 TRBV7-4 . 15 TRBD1 TGTGCCAGCAGTTTGCGCCAGGGGGTAGGTACTGAAGCTTTCTTT CASSLRQGVGTEAFF
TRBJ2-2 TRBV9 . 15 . TGTGCCAGCAGCACGGAGGGGGCGAGCACCGGGGAGCTGTTTTTT CASSTEGASTGELFF
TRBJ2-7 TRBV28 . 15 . TGTGCCAGCAGTCCCGTAGGGCGGGGCTCCTACGAGCAGTACTTC CASSPVGRGSYEQYF
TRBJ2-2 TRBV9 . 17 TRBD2 TGTGCCAGCAGGAGAGGGACTAGCGGGAGTGGAGACGGGGAGCTGTTTTTT CASRRGTSGSGDGELFF
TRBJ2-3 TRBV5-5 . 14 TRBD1 TGTGCCAGCAGCGGGAGACGGGACAGGGAAGGGAGAATTTTT CASSGRRDREGRIF
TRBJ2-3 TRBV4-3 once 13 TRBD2 TGCGCCAGCAGCCCTCGACTAGCGGATACGCAGTATTTT CASSPRLADTQYF
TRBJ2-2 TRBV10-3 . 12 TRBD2 TGTGCCCTACGGACTAGCGTCGGGGAGCTGTTTTTT CALRTSVGELFF
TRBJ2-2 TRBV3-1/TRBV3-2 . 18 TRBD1 TGTGCCAGCAGCCAGTACTCGGGACAGGGATCGAACACCGGGGAGCTGTTTTTT CASSQYSGQGSNTGELFF
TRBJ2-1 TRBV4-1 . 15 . TGCGCCAGCAGCCAAGTTTGGGACAAGGCGAATGAGCAGTTCTTC CASSQVWDKANEQFF
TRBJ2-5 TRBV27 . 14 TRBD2 TGTGCCAGCAGTACCCCTAGCGGGAGAAAGACCCAGTACTTC CASSTPSGRKTQYF
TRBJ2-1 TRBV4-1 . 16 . TGCGCCAGCAGCCCCGCGGGGGCCAGCTCCTACAATGAGCAGTTCTTC CASSPAGASSYNEQFF
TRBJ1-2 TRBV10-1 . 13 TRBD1 TGCGCCAGCAGTGAACAGGGGCGGTATGGCTACACCTTC CASSEQGRYGYTF
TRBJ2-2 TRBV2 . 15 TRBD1 TGTGCCAGCAGGGTGACAGGGGGAGGTACCGGGGAGCTGTTTTTT CASRVTGGGTGELFF
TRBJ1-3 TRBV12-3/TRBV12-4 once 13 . TGTGCCAGCAGTTTTGGACAGGGAAACACCATATATTTT CASSFGQGNTIYF
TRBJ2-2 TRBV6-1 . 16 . TGTGCCAGCAGTGAAGCATTGGGGGCTAGCACCGGGGAGCTGTTTTTT CASSEALGASTGELFF
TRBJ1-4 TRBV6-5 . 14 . TGTGCCAGCAGTTACTTTCGGTCTAATGAAAAACTGTTTTTT CASSYFRSNEKLFF
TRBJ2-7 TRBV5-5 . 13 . TGTGCCAGCAGCTTGGGTGGACTAAATGAGCAGTACTTC CASSLGGLNEQYF
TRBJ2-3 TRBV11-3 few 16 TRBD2 TGTGCCAGCAGCCCGACTAGCGGGAGTGGCACAGATACGCAGTATTTT CASSPTSGSGTDTQYF
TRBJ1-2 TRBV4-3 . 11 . TGCGCCAGCAGCCAAGGAGATGGCTACACCTTC CASSQGDGYTF
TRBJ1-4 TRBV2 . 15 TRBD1 TGTGCCAGCAGTACGTCAGGACAGGGTTATGAAAAACTGTTTTTT CASSTSGQGYEKLFF
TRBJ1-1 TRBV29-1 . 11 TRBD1 TGCAGCGTTGACGACAGGGGGCCGGCTTTCTTT CSVDDRGPAFF
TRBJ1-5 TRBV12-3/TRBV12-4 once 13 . TGTGCCAGCACCCAAGCGGGGGTTGCATCCCAGCATTTT CASTQAGVASQHF
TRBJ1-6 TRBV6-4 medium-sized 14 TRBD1 TGTGCCAGCAGTGACTCGACAGGGGGTTCACCCCTCCACTTT CASSDSTGGSPLHF
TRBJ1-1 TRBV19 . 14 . TGTGCCAGTAGTATATGGGGGCGGAACACTGAAGCTTTCTTT CASSIWGRNTEAFF
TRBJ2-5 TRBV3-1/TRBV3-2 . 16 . TGTGCCAGCAGCCAAGGCGGTCGAGGCAGAGGGGGGACCCAGTACTTC CASSQGGRGRGGTQYF
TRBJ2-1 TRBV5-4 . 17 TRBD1 TGTGCCAGCAGCATTAGCACCCGGGACAGGAGGGACAATGAGCAGTTCTTC CASSISTRDRRDNEQFF
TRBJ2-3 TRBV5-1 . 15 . TGCGCCAGCAGCTTGGCTACGGGTAGCACAGATACGCAGTATTTT CASSLATGSTDTQYF
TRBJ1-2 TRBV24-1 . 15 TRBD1 TGTGCCACCAGTGATGGGGACAGAACTAACTATGGCTACACCTTC CATSDGDRTNYGYTF
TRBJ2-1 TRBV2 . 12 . TGTGCCAGCAGTCGTCAAGCGTTTCGGGGGTTCTTC CASSRQAFRGFF
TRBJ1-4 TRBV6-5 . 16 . TGTGCCAGCAGTTACTCGACGGGGGGGTCTAATGAAAAACTGTTTTTT CASSYSTGGSNEKLFF
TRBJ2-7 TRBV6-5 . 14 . TGTGCCAGCAGAACGACTAGTGAGATCAACGAGCAGTACTTC CASRTTSEINEQYF
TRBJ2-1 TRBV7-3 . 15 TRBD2 TGTGCCAGCAGCCAACTAGCGGGAGGTCCCAATGAGCAGTTCTTC CASSQLAGGPNEQFF
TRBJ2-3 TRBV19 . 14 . TGTGCCAGTAGTATCACAGGGTGGGCAGATACGCAGTATTTT CASSITGWADTQYF
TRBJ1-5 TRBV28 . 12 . TGTGCCAGCAGTCGCGGGAATCAGCCCCAGCATTTT CASSRGNQPQHF
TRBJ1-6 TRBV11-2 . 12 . TGTGCCAGCAGCCCTGATAATTCACCCCTCCACTTT CASSPDNSPLHF
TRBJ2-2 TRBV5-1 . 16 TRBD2 TGCGCCAGCAGCTTGAGCGAGCGGGGGGTATCCGGGGAGCTGTTTTTT CASSLSERGVSGELFF
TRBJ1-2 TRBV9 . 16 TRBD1 TGTGCCAGCAGCGTAATCGAATCAGGGGGAGGCTATGGCTACACCTTC CASSVIESGGGYGYTF
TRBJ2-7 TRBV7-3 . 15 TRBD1 TGTGCCAGCAGCTTAGGACAGGGGGTCTCCTACGAGCAGTACTTC CASSLGQGVSYEQYF